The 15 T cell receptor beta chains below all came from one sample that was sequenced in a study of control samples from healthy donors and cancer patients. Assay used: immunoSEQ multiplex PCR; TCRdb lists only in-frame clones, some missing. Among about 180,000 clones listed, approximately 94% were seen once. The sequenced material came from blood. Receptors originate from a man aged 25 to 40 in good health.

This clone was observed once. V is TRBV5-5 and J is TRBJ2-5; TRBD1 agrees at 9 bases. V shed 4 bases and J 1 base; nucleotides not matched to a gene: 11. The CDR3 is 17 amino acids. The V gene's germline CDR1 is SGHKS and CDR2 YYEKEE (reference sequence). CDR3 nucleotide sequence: TGTGCCAGCAGCCCGCGTGGGACAGGGTCCCTCCAAGAGACCCAGTACTTC. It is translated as CASSPRGTGSLQETQYF.

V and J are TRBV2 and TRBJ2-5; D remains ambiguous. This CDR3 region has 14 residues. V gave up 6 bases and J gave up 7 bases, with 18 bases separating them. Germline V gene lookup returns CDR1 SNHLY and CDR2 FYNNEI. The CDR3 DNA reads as TGTGCCAGCAGAAACCGGGCCCAGCTGGGGACCCAGTACTTC. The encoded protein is CASRNRAQLGTQYF.

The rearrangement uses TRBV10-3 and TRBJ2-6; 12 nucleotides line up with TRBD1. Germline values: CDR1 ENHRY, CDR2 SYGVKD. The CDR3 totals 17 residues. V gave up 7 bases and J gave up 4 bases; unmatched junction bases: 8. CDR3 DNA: TGTGCCATCAATCCGGGACAGGGGGCGGGAGGGGCCAACGTCCTGACTTTC. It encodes CAINPGQGAGGANVLTF.

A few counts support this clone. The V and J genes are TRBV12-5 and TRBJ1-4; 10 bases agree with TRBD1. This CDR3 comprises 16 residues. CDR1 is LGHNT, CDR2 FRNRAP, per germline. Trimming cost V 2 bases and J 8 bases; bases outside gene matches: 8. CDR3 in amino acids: CASGLPVSDRGEKLFF. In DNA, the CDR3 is TGTGCTAGTGGTTTGCCCGTATCGGACAGGGGGGAAAAACTGTTTTTT.

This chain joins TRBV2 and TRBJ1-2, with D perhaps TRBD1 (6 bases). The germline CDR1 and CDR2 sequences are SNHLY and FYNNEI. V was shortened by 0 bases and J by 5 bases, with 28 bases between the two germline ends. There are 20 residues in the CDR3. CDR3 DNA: TGTGCCAGCAGTGAAGCCCCGAATCCACACCCGGGGGGAGGGGGATATGGCTACACCTTC. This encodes CASSEAPNPHPGGGGYGYTF.

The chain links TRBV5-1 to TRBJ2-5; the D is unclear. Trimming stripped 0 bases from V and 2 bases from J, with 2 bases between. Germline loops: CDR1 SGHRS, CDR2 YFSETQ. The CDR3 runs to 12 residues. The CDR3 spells CASSLAQETQYF. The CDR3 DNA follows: TGCGCCAGCAGCTTGGCGCAAGAGACCCAGTACTTC.

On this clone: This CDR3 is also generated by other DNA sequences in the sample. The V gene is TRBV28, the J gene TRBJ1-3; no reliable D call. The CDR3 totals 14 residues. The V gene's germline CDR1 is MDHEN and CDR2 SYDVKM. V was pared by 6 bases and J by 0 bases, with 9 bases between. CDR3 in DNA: TGTGCCAGCAGGCCGGGGTCCTCTGGAAACACCATATATTTT. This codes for CASRPGSSGNTIYF.

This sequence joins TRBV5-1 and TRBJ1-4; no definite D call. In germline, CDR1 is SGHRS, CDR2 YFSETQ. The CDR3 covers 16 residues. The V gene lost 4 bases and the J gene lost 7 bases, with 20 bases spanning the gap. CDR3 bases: TGCGCCAGCAGCATGAGCGGGCAAGGGTTCGGTGAAAAACTGTTTTTT. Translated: CASSMSGQGFGEKLFF.

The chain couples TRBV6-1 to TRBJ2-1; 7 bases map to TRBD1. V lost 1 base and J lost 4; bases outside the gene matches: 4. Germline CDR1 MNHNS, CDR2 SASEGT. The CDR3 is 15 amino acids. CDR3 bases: TGTGCCAGCAGTGAAGAAGGGGGCGGGTACAATGAGCAGTTCTTC. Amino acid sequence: CASSEEGGGYNEQFF.

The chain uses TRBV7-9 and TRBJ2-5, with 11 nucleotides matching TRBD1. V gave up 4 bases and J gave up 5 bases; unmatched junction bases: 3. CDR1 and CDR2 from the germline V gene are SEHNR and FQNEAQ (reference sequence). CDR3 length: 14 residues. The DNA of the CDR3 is TGTGCCAGCAGCTCCCGGACAGGGGGCGAGACCCAGTACTTC. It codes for CASSSRTGGETQYF.

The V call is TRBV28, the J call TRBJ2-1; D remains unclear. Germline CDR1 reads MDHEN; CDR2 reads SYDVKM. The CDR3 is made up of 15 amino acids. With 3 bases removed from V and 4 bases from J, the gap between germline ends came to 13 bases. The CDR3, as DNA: TGTGCCAGCAGTTTTCCTGGGAAGCTATACAATGAGCAGTTCTTC. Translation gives CASSFPGKLYNEQFF.

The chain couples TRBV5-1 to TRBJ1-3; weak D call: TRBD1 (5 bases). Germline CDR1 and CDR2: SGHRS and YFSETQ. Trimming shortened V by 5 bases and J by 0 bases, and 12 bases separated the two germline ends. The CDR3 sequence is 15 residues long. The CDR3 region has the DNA TGCGCCAGCAGACCCGCCGGACACTCTGGAAACACCATATATTTT. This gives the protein CASRPAGHSGNTIYF.

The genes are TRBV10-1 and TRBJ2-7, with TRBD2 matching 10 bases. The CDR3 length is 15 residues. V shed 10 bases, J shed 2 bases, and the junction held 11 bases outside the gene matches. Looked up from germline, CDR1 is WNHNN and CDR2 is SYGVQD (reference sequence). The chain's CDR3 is CATFILAGKTYEQYF. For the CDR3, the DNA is TGCGCCACCTTTATACTAGCGGGGAAAACCTACGAGCAGTACTTC.

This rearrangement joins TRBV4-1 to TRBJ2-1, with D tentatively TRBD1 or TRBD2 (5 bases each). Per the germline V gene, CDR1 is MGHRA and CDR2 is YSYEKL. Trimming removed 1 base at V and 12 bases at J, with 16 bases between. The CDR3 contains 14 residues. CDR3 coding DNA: TGCGCCAGCAGCCAAGTCGGGGCGTACCCGGGGCAGTTCTTC. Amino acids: CASSQVGAYPGQFF.

CDR3 sequence reads: CASSRGLLAGGAYEQYF. CDR3 nucleotides: TGCGCCAGCAGCCGAGGTTTACTAGCGGGGGGGGCTTACGAGCAGTACTTC. The chain couples TRBV4-1 to TRBJ2-7; 13 nucleotides agree with TRBD2. Germline lookup yields CDR1 MGHRA and CDR2 YSYEKL. The junction had 10 bases not matched to a gene; V was cut back by 4 bases and J by 4 bases. The length of the CDR3 is 17 residues.